The present TCR beta chain was sequenced within a study of blood T cell repertoires in COVID-19. Background on the study: The United States, Italy and Spain were the sources of the acute and convalescent COVID-19 samples. T cells, B-cell-depleted T cells, or PBMCs supplied cDNA or gDNA.

This CDR3 has 15 residues. V was clipped by 2 bases and J by 2 bases; unmatched bases: 4. CDR1 and CDR2 (germline): MNHEY, SMNVEV (reference sequence). As handled by the study authors: Amplified reference gene primers provided the basis for estimating nucleated cell counts. The method was immunoSEQ multiplex PCR; TCRdb's version includes in-frame clones alone and lacks a portion of them. That table is the source of V, J and clone size, and D and trimming were worked out from the DNA. The top ten hold 14% of the sample, which has approximately 30,000 clones, 75% to 90% seen once. The clonotype comes from a human donor with acute or convalescent COVID-19. The donor label of this sample is uncertain. The chain combines TRBV27 with TRBJ2-3, with 7 positions matching TRBD1. Sequenced sample: peripheral blood. The DNA of the CDR3 is TGTGCCAGCAGTTTAGGGACAGCTACCACAGATACGCAGTATTTT. This encodes CASSLGTATTDTQYF.